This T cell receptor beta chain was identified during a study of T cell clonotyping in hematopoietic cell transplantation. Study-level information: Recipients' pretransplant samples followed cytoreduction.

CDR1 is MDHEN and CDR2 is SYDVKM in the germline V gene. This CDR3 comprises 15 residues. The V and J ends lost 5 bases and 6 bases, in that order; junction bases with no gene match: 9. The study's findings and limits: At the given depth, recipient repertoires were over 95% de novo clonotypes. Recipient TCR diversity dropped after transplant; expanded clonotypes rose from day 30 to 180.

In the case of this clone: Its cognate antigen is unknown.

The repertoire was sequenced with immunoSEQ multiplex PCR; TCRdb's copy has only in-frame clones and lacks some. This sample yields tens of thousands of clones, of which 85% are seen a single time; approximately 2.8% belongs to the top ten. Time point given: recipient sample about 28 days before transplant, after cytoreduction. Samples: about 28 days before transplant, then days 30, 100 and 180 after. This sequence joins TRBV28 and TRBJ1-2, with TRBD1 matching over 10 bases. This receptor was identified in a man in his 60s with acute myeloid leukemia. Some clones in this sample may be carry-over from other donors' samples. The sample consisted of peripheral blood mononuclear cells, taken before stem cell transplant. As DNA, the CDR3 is TGTGCCAGCAGTCCCCCCTCCGACAGGGGGCATGGCTACACCTTC. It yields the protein CASSPPSDRGHGYTF.